This T cell receptor (beta chain) stems from a study of cytomegalovirus exposure and HLA in healthy donors. The study, taken as a whole, reports: According to an earlier analysis, most TCR beta V segments yielded productive rearrangements about 87% or about 30% of the time. Diagnosis of cytomegalovirus status made by the classifier reportedly showed high specificity and sensitivity.

PCR employed 60 Vbeta and 13 Jbeta primers. Produced via immunoSEQ multiplex PCR; TCRdb's table is partial and in-frame only. The table lists roughly 100,000 clones, nearly 85% of them singletons. Germline V lookup: CDR1 SGDLS, CDR2 YYNGEE. There are 17 residues in the CDR3. The V gene end was trimmed by 3 bases and the J gene end by 5 bases; junction bases not matched to a gene: 16. Concerning this clone itself: Its specificity is unknown.

This TCR was sampled from a man younger than 30 in good health and CMV-seronegative. The J gene is TRBJ2-5, the V gene TRBV9; TRBD2 agrees at 7 bases. Sequenced: PBMCs. The CDR3 bases are TGTGCCAGCAGCGGGGGGGGACTGGCGGGAGAGGGGGAGACCCAGTACTTC. It codes for CASSGGGLAGEGETQYF.